This T cell receptor (beta chain) was recorded in a study of T cells in Graves' hyperthyroidism and ophthalmopathy. Study-level findings and limits: Blood also carried most thyroid clonotypes expanded above 0.001. Separating ophthalmopathy from stable hyperthyroidism was achieved by a 13 V-J model.

This clonotype appeared a few times. Its antigen is as yet unknown. The CDR3 is 13 amino acids. With 2 bases removed from V and 7 bases from J, the gap between germline ends came to 12 bases. CDR1 is MNHEY and CDR2 is SVGAGI in the germline V gene. What was amplified from RNA transcripts were TCR beta CDR3 regions. The HTBI primer set served for first-round RT-PCR of the TCR CDR3. MiXCR was run by TCRdb on the multiplex PCR reads, yielding one entry per CDR3 protein. Of over 700,000 distinct CDR3 sequences listed, roughly 32% were seen once; the top ten hold around 32%. Graves' hyperthyroidism qualified as stable when ophthalmopathy did not progress within 18 months. Patients were excluded for uncontrolled infection, other autoimmune disease, pregnancy or lactation.

The sequenced sample was blood. The TCR comes from a woman aged 35 to 49 with Graves' hyperthyroidism. This sequence joins TRBV6-5 and TRBJ2-7; the D call may be TRBD1 or TRBD2 (5 bases each). The CDR3 region has the DNA TGTGCCAGCAGTTACCGCTGGGACGGGGAGCAGTACTTC. Its protein is CASSYRWDGEQYF.